The 4 T cell receptor beta chains in this list originate from one sample, sequenced in a study of a mutant IDH1 vaccine in newly diagnosed glioma (dated by TCRdb to the early 2020s). Libraries were built with the immunoSEQ multiplex PCR assay. The immuneACCESS repertoire file appears here via TCRdb, limited to in-frame rearrangements. These files lack a portion of the clones; in checked studies, under half of the deficit traces to unresolved V genes, and the cause of the others is not known. This sample lists approximately 70,000 clones; about four fifths were detected once. Of the sample, about 7.5% is held by the ten largest clones. According to the study, the label for this sample's time point signals: baseline, week 1 (first vaccination visit). In light of the paper, this sample's treatment or condition label describes: pre-vaccination baseline after standard-of-care therapy. Source: PBMCs, taken from a glioma patient treated with radiotherapy, temozolomide or both. These receptor sequences come from a man in his fifties with glioma.

The chain employs TRBV9 and TRBJ2-2; tentatively, D is TRBD1 (6 bases). The CDR3 contains 14 residues. V was cut by 5 bases and J by 5 bases, with 13 bases left in between. Germline CDR1 is SGDLS and CDR2 is YYNGEE. The DNA of the CDR3 is TGTGCCAGCAGTGGAGGCAGGGGTACCGGGGAGCTGTTTTTT. It is translated as CASSGGRGTGELFF. Full variable domain (missing parts from reference TRBV9 and TRBJ2-2): DSGVTQTPKHLITATGQRVTLRCSPRSGDLSVYWYQQSLDQGLQFLIQYYNGEERAKGNILERFSAQQFPDLHSELNLSSLELGDSALYFCASSGGRGTGELFFGEGSRLTVL.

This clone was counted between two and nine times. The genes are TRBV4-2 and TRBJ1-5; maybe TRBD1 (5 bases). The CDR3 spans 15 residues. Germline V gene lookup returns CDR1 LGHNA and CDR2 YNFKEQ. V lost 0 bases and J 6 bases, leaving 12 bases between the germline ends. The CDR3, as DNA: TGTGCCAGCAGCCAAGATATGGGGGGTAGTCAGCCCCAGCATTTT. It codes for CASSQDMGGSQPQHF.

This clone was seen a single time. This chain uses TRBV15 with TRBJ1-5; D remains ambiguous. This CDR3 spans 14 amino acids. In germline, CDR1 is LNHNV, CDR2 YYDKDF (reference sequence). The V gene lost 5 bases and the J gene lost 7 bases, with 15 bases spanning the gap. In DNA form, the CDR3 reads TGTGCCACCAGCGGGAAGGAAACTCGGCAGCCCCAGCATTTT. This translates into CATSGKETRQPQHF.

This sequence joins TRBV5-1 and TRBJ2-6; TRBD2 matches 7 bases. The CDR3 is 16 amino acids. CDR1 and CDR2 from the germline V gene are SGHRS and YFSETQ. The V and J ends lost 0 bases and 0 bases, in that order; junction bases with no gene match: 0. The CDR3 region is CASSLGGSSGANVLTF. Here the CDR3 DNA reads TGCGCCAGCAGCTTGGGCGGGAGCTCTGGGGCCAACGTCCTGACTTTC.